This T cell receptor beta chain originates from a study of T cell responses to AZD1222 COVID-19 vaccine. Whole-study findings and limits: Nearly half of unique spike-specific TCRs reportedly avoided B.1.351 and B.1.1.7 mutated regions. CD4 TCRs linked to vaccination spanned spike, dominating at 160-218 and 743-854.

The CDR3 loop spans 14 amino acids. V trimming: 5 bases; J trimming: 9 bases; junction bases outside the gene matches: 7. CDR1 SNHLY and CDR2 FYNNEI come from the germline V gene. Notes on this clone: Its target is unknown.

Clones were read by immunoSEQ multiplex PCR, and TCRdb kept only the in-frame ones, dropping some. The table lists tens of thousands of clones, 90% of them singletons. The input for sequencing was peripheral blood, taken on day 0 of AZD1222 vaccination. This clonotype originated in an adult in good health. The chain combines TRBV2 with TRBJ2-1, with 10 bases lining up with TRBD1. The CDR3 DNA sequence: TGTGCCAGCAGTCCCGGGACAGGGGATCGTGAGCAGTTCTTC. Amino acids: CASSPGTGDREQFF.